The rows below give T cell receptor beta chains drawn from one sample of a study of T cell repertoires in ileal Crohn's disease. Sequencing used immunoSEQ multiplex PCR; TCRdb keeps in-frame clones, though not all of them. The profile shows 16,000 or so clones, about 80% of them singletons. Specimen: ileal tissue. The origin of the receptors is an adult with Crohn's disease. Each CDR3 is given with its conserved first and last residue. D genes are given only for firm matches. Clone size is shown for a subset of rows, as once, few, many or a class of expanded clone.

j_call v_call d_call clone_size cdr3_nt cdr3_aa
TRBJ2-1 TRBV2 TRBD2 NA TGTGCCAGCAGTGAAGCGCTTCCGGGACTAGCGGGACCCGGGGGGTTCTTC CASSEALPGLAGPGGFF
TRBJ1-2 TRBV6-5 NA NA TGTGCCAGCAGGACTCCTAAGACAGGTTGGGTTGGCTACACCTTC CASRTPKTGWVGYTF
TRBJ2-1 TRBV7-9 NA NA TGTGCCAGCAGCTTAGTGCCAGCCTCCATAGCAGAAAATGAGCAGTTCTTC CASSLVPASIAENEQFF
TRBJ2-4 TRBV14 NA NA TGTGCCAGCAGCCCATATCCGACCGCGGAGGCCAAAAACATTCAGTACTTC CASSPYPTAEAKNIQYF
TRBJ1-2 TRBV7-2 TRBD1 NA TGTGCCAGCAGCTTAATTTCCGAGACAGGGGGGGATGGCTACACCTTC CASSLISETGGDGYTF
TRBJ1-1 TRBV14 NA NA TGTGCCAGCAGCCAGTTTGGGACATTGAACACTGAAGCTTTCTTT CASSQFGTLNTEAFF
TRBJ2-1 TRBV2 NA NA TGTGCCAGCAGTGAAGAGGGGCGCAATGAGCAGTTCTTC CASSEEGRNEQFF
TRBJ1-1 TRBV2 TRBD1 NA TGTGCCAGCAGTGACAGGGGGCCAACTGAAGCTTTCTTT CASSDRGPTEAFF
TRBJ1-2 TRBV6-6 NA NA TGTGCCAGCCGGGATTCCTCCTATGGCTACACCTTC CASRDSSYGYTF
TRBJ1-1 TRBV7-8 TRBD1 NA TGTGCCAGCAGCTTAGGAGGGACAGTGAACACTGAAGCTTTCTTT CASSLGGTVNTEAFF
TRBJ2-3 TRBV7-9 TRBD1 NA TGTGCCAGCAGCTTAGCGCAGGGGGCAACAGATACGCAGTATTTT CASSLAQGATDTQYF
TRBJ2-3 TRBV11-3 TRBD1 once TGTGCCAGCAGCCGTACAGGGGGCTCTCTCACAGATACGCAGTATTTT CASSRTGGSLTDTQYF
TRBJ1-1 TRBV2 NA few TGTGCCAGCCGGGGGAACACTGAAGCTTTCTTT CASRGNTEAFF
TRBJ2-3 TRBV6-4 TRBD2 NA TGTGCCAGCAGTGAGGAAAGCGGGGGTCCCACAGATACGCAGTATTTT CASSEESGGPTDTQYF
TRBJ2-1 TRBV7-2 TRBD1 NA TGTGCCAGCAGCTTGGATCCAGGGGGTGAGCAGTTCTTC CASSLDPGGEQFF
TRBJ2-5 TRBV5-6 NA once TGTGCCAGCAGCTCGCCGGTGCGCCCTTCGGAGACCCAGTACTTC CASSSPVRPSETQYF
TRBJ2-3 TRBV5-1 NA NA TGCGCCAGCAGCCCCCTCGGGGGGCCTCGTGATACGCAGTATTTT CASSPLGGPRDTQYF
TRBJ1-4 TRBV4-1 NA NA TGCGCCAGCAGCCTTGTGCCGGGGGCAACTAATGAAAAACTGTTTTTT CASSLVPGATNEKLFF
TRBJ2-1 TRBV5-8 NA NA TGTGCCAGCAGCTTGTCAATACTAGGGCTAAACCCGTACAATGAGCAGTTCTTC CASSLSILGLNPYNEQFF
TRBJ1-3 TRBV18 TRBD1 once TGTGCCAGCTCACAGACAGGGACAAACGGAAACACCATATATTTT CASSQTGTNGNTIYF